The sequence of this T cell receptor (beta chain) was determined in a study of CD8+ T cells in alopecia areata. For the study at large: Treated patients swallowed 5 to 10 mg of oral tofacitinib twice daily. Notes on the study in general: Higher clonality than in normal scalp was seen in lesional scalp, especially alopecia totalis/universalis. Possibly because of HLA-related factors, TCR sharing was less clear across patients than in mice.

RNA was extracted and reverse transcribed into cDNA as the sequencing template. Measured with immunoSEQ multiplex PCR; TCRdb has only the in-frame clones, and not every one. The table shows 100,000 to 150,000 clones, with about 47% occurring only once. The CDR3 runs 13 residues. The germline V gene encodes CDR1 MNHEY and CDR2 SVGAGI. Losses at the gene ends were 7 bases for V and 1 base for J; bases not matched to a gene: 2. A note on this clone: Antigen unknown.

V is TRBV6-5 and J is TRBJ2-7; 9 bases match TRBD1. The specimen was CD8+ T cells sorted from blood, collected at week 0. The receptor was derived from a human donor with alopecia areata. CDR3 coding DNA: TGTGCCAGCATTGGGACAGGGTCCTACGAGCAGTACTTC. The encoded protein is CASIGTGSYEQYF.